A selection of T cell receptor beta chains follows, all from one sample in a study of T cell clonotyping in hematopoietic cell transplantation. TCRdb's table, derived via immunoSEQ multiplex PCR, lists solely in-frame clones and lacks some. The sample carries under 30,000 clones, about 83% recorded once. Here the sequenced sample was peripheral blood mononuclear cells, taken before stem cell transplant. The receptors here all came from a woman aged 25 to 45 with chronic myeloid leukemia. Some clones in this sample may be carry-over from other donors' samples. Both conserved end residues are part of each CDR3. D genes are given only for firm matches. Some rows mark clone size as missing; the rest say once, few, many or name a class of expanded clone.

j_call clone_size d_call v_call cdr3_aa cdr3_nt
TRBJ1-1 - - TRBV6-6 CASSWGEAFF TGTGCCAGCAGTTGGGGTGAAGCTTTCTTT
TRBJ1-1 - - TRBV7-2 CASSLAWGRNTEAFF TGTGCCAGCAGCTTAGCGTGGGGGAGGAACACTGAAGCTTTCTTT
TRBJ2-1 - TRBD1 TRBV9 CASSVEGQGANEQFF TGTGCCAGCAGCGTAGAGGGACAGGGGGCCAATGAGCAGTTCTTC
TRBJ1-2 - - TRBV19 CASSIGEGYNYGYTF TGTGCCAGTAGTATAGGGGAGGGGTACAACTATGGCTACACCTTC
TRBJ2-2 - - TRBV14 CASSPHRGQNTGELFF TGTGCCAGCAGCCCCCACCGTGGGCAAAACACCGGGGAGCTGTTTTTT
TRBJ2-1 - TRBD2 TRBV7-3 CASSLDTAGAYNEQFF TGTGCCAGCAGCTTAGACACAGCGGGGGCTTACAATGAGCAGTTCTTC
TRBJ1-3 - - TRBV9 CASSQGLPRAGNTIYF TGTGCCAGCAGCCAGGGACTTCCAAGGGCTGGAAACACCATATATTTT
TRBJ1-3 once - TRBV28 CASVLGNTIYF TGTGCCAGCGTCTTAGGAAACACCATATATTTT
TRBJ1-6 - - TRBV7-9 CASSLPGRSPLHF TGTGCCAGCAGCTTACCGGGCCGTTCACCCCTCCACTTT
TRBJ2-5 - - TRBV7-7 CASRDRGETQYF TGTGCCAGCAGGGACCGGGGGGAGACCCAGTACTTC
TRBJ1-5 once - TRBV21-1 CASSIGLFSNQPQHF TGTGCCAGCAGCATAGGACTCTTTAGCAATCAGCCCCAGCATTTT
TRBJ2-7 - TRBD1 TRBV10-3 CAISAGTGAGGQYF TGTGCCATCAGTGCGGGGACAGGGGCGGGGGGGCAGTACTTC
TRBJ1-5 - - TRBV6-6 CASGGDSNQPQHF TGTGCCAGCGGCGGGGATAGCAATCAGCCCCAGCATTTT
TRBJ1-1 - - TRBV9 CASSVDRWTEAFF TGTGCCAGCAGCGTCGACAGATGGACTGAAGCTTTCTTT
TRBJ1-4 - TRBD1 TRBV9 CASSKGGLTNEKLFF TGTGCCAGCAGCAAAGGGGGCTTGACTAATGAAAAACTGTTTTTT
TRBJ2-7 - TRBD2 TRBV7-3 CASSWSSGSYEQYF TGTGCCAGCAGCTGGTCTAGCGGGTCCTACGAGCAGTACTTC
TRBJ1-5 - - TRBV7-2 CASSFTGTMENQPQHF TGTGCCAGCAGCTTCACCGGGACAATGGAGAATCAGCCCCAGCATTTT
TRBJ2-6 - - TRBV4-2 CASSQVGAGANVLTF TGTGCCAGCAGCCAAGTTGGGGCTGGGGCCAACGTCCTGACTTTC
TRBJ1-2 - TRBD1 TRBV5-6 CASSRGTALTYGYTF TGTGCCAGCAGCCGAGGGACAGCGCTAACCTATGGCTACACCTTC
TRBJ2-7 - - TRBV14 CASSTRDTGYEQYF TGTGCCAGCAGCACCCGGGACACGGGCTACGAGCAGTACTTC
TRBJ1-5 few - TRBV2 CASRRGYQPQHF TGTGCCAGCCGTCGGGGGTATCAGCCCCAGCATTTT
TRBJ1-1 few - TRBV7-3 CASSLRTGTEAFF TGTGCCAGCAGCTTAAGGACCGGGACTGAAGCTTTCTTT
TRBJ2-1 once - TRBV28 CASSFGSSDEQFF TGTGCCAGCAGTTTTGGCTCGTCAGATGAGCAGTTCTTC
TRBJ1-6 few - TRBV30 CAWSVQGNRFGSYNSPLHF TGTGCCTGGAGTGTACAGGGTAACAGGTTCGGCTCCTATAATTCACCCCTCCACTTT
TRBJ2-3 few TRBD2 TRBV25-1 CASSASRGAYTQYF TGTGCCAGCAGTGCGTCGCGGGGGGCTTATACGCAGTATTTT
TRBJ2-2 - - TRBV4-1 CASSQASRGTQNTGELFF TGCGCCAGCAGCCAAGCGAGCCGGGGAACACAGAACACCGGGGAGCTGTTTTTT
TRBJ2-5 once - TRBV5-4 CASSSGRRQETQYF TGTGCCAGCAGCTCAGGACGGAGGCAAGAGACCCAGTACTTC
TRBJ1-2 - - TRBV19 CASSIPHLDNLYGYTF TGTGCCAGTAGTATCCCCCACCTAGACAACCTCTATGGCTACACCTTC
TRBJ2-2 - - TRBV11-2 CASSLGLAPGELFF TGTGCCAGCAGCTTAGGTCTAGCCCCCGGGGAGCTGTTTTTT
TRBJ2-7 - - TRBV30 CAWSNRVDNEQYF TGTGCCTGGTCGAACAGGGTTGATAACGAGCAGTACTTC
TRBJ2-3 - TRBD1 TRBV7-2 CASSPTGSGNTQYF TGTGCCAGCAGCCCGACAGGGAGCGGAAATACGCAGTATTTT
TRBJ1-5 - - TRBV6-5 CASSLARVNQPQHF TGTGCCAGCAGTTTAGCCAGGGTCAATCAGCCCCAGCATTTT
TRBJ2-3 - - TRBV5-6 CASSLGGHTDTQYF TGTGCCAGCAGCTTGGGGGGGCATACAGATACGCAGTATTTT
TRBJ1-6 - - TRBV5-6 CASSPDGGYNSPLHF TGTGCCAGCAGCCCCGACGGGGGCTATAATTCACCCCTCCACTTT
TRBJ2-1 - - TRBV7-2 CASSAPGAHNEQFF TGTGCCAGCAGCGCACCAGGGGCGCACAATGAGCAGTTCTTC
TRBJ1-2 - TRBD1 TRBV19 CASATGTGFYGYTF TGTGCCAGTGCTACCGGGACAGGGTTTTATGGCTACACCTTC
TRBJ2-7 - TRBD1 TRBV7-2 CASSPGQGVGYF TGTGCCAGCAGCCCGGGACAGGGGGTGGGGTACTTC
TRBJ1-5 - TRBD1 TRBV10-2 CASSLGQGQPQHF TGCGCCAGCAGTCTGGGACAGGGCCAGCCCCAGCATTTT
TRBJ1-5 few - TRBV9 CASSFTDANQPQHF TGTGCCAGCAGCTTTACGGACGCTAATCAGCCCCAGCATTTT
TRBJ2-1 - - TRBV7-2 CASSLVRAPHEQFF TGTGCCAGCAGCTTAGTCAGGGCTCCCCATGAGCAGTTCTTC
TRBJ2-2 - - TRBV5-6 CASSLATLTGELFF TGTGCCAGCAGCTTGGCGACACTGACCGGGGAGCTGTTTTTT
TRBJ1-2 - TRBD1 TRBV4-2 CASSQGGQGDGYTF TGTGCCAGCAGCCAAGGGGGACAGGGAGATGGCTACACCTTC
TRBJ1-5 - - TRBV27 CASSLLGSNQPQHF TGTGCCAGCAGTTTACTTGGTAGCAATCAGCCCCAGCATTTT
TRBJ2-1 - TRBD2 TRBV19 CASSTAAGTSGGLVNEQFF TGTGCCAGTAGTACTGCTGCCGGGACTAGCGGGGGGTTGGTGAATGAGCAGTTCTTC